The rows below give T cell receptor beta chains drawn from one sample of a study of human thymus T cells. The table came from immunoSEQ multiplex PCR; TCRdb's copy has only in-frame clones and leaves some out. The sample comprises around 130,000 clones, just under 95% of which are singletons, and around 0.022% rests with the top ten. Sequencing was done on a sample of thymus tissue. Receptor source: a boy under two years old with a congenital heart defect but otherwise immunologically healthy. Each CDR3 is given with its conserved first and last residue. The D gene is left open where the match is weak. Clone size appears in some rows only: once, few, many, or a class for an expanded clone.

.	.	TRBV7-6	18	TRBJ1-3	CASSFSPYGEVSGNTIYF	TGTGCCAGCAGCTTTTCGCCGTACGGGGAAGTCTCTGGAAACACCATATATTTT
.	.	TRBV4-3	18	TRBJ1-1	CASSYHGRDTGKNTEAFF	TGCGCCAGCAGTTATCATGGCCGGGACACAGGGAAGAACACTGAAGCTTTCTTT
.	.	TRBV6-5	14	TRBJ1-6	CASRPGQVYSPLHF	TGTGCCAGCAGACCCGGGCAGGTTTATTCACCCCTCCACTTT
.	.	TRBV6-5	16	TRBJ2-7	CASSYGGTHLGYEQYF	TGTGCCAGCAGTTATGGCGGGACCCACCTGGGCTACGAGCAGTACTTC
.	.	TRBV28	19	TRBJ1-6	CASSLTDSTTSSYNSPLHF	TGTGCCAGCAGTTTAACGGACAGTACAACGAGCTCCTATAATTCACCCCTCCACTTT
.	.	TRBV10-2	10	TRBJ1-1	CASRDTEAFF	TGCGCCAGCAGGGATACTGAAGCTTTCTTT
.	.	TRBV28	10	TRBJ2-1	CASARRGTFF	TGTGCCTCAGCACGTCGGGGCACGTTCTTC
.	.	TRBV5-4	16	TRBJ2-5	CASSLMLGPVQETQYF	TGTGCCAGCAGCTTGATGCTGGGCCCCGTCCAAGAGACCCAGTACTTC
.	.	TRBV6-5	11	TRBJ2-7	CASSRLYEQYF	TGTGCCAGCAGTCGCCTCTACGAGCAGTACTTC
.	.	TRBV5-5	12	TRBJ1-2	CASSLEGNSNTF	TGTGCCAGCAGCTTGGAAGGAAATTCAAACACCTTC
.	TRBD1	TRBV10-3	17	TRBJ1-1	CAIREYSATGGHTEAFF	TGTGCCATCAGGGAATACAGCGCAACAGGGGGCCACACTGAAGCTTTCTTT
.	.	TRBV4-3	15	TRBJ2-4	CASSQDLQPKNIQYF	TGCGCCAGCAGCCAAGATCTGCAGCCCAAAAACATTCAGTACTTC
once	.	TRBV9	14	TRBJ1-1	CASSPRQFATEAFF	TGTGCCAGCAGCCCCCGACAGTTTGCCACTGAAGCTTTCTTT
.	TRBD1	TRBV4-1	22	TRBJ2-2	CASSQEAGTGPCKTSNTGELFF	TGCGCCAGCAGCCAAGAAGCCGGGACAGGGCCATGCAAGACCTCAAACACCGGGGAGCTGTTTTTT
.	TRBD1	TRBV19	23	TRBJ1-1	CASSATGTGQPLAGGRQDTEAFF	TGTGCCAGTAGTGCCACCGGGACAGGGCAACCACTAGCGGGTGGCCGACAGGACACTGAAGCTTTCTTT
.	TRBD1	TRBV6-1	20	TRBJ2-2	CASSEALRRGQDPNTGELFF	TGTGCCAGCAGTGAAGCGCTTCGACGGGGACAGGACCCGAACACCGGGGAGCTGTTTTTT
.	TRBD1	TRBV4-2	16	TRBJ1-1	CASSQEAQAGQGEAFF	TGTGCCAGCAGCCAAGAAGCCCAAGCGGGACAGGGAGAAGCTTTCTTT
.	TRBD1	TRBV28	17	TRBJ1-6	CASSLPQDRGYNSPLHF	TGTGCCAGCAGTCTCCCCCAAGACAGGGGGTATAATTCACCCCTCCACTTT
.	TRBD2	TRBV4-1	20	TRBJ2-3	CASSQDGGLAGWAGTDTQYF	TGCGCCAGCAGCCAAGATGGGGGACTAGCGGGGTGGGCTGGCACAGATACGCAGTATTTT
once	TRBD2	TRBV4-3	17	TRBJ2-7	CASSPVVAGVPVYEQYF	TGCGCCAGCAGCCCAGTTGTAGCGGGGGTCCCAGTCTACGAGCAGTACTTC
.	.	TRBV4-1	18	TRBJ2-3	CASSQDDYAKGFPGTQYF	TGCGCCAGCAGCCAAGATGATTACGCGAAAGGTTTTCCTGGTACGCAGTATTTT